This T cell receptor beta chain was profiled in a study of blood T cell repertoires in COVID-19. Produced via immunoSEQ multiplex PCR; TCRdb's table is partial and in-frame only. The data hold a few hundred thousand clones, with about nine tenths observed a single time. The sequence came from a man in his fifties or sixties with acute or convalescent COVID-19. The specimen was peripheral blood.

In DNA form, the CDR3 reads TGTGCCAGCAGCCCCCATAGGGGGGGTTCTAATGAAAAACTGTTTTTT. Protein sequence: CASSPHRGGSNEKLFF. The chain combines TRBV9 with TRBJ1-4, with D perhaps matching TRBD1 (6 bases). Germline CDR1 and CDR2: SGDLS and YYNGEE. Trimming cost V 4 bases and J 3 bases, with 16 bases left between them. The CDR3 extends over 16 amino acids.